Listed below are T cell receptor beta chains from one sample, sequenced in a study of blood T cell repertoires in COVID-19. TCRdb keeps only in-frame clones here, not all; method: immunoSEQ multiplex PCR. This table holds approximately 280,000 clones, around 88% found once. The sequenced sample consisted of peripheral blood. All receptors derive from a man aged 40-49 years with acute or convalescent COVID-19. The conserved cysteine and the conserved F or W are not part of the CDR3 here. A D gene is named only where the DNA matches it firmly. Clone size is stated in some rows and not others, as once, few, many or a class when expanded.

length,size,D,V,CDR3
15,-,TRBD2,TRBV2,ASSWGSIAGGSDTQY
11,-,-,TRBV2,ASTVVGANVLT
10,-,-,TRBV7-3,ASSLNIYEQY
12,-,TRBD1,TRBV15,ATSREGGDQPQH
11,-,-,TRBV10-3,AISEGEGRKLF
13,-,-,TRBV4-1,ASSQEYRGGLEQY
12,-,-,TRBV11-2,ASSPELEAYGYT
14,-,TRBD2,TRBV9,ASSVLVSGGPDTQY
11,-,-,TRBV19,ASSITPIYEQY
16,-,TRBD1,TRBV6-1,ASSEALGTGALGGGYT
11,-,TRBD2,TRBV6-5,AGGTRGGNEQF
16,-,-,TRBV7-2,ASSPWGIGSSGANVLT
10,-,TRBD1,TRBV2,ASKRGHTEAF
11,-,-,TRBV12-3/TRBV12-4,ASSFNSNQPQH
15,-,TRBD1,TRBV15,ATSSPSDRGRDYGYT
13,-,TRBD1,TRBV5-4,ASSSQLDRAGELF
14,-,TRBD2,TRBV11-2,ASSSFRGGRTGELF
12,-,TRBD1,TRBV15,ATSTWTGRNEQF
13,-,TRBD1,TRBV11-3,ASSLEGTGSDEQY
10,once,-,TRBV19,ASSPRDSTIY
14,-,-,TRBV15,ATSSEPGVRGNTIY
12,-,TRBD1,TRBV20-1,SASLTDRNSPLH
13,-,-,TRBV4-1,ASSQGTLYYNEQF